The rows below give T cell receptor beta chains drawn from one sample of a study of control samples from healthy donors and cancer patients. The data were produced by immunoSEQ multiplex PCR, yet TCRdb's version contains in-frame clones alone and is incomplete. Of about 270,000 clones listed, about four fifths are singletons. The specimen was PBMCs. The origin of the receptors is a woman aged 60 to 75 with lung cancer. The CDR3 runs from the conserved cysteine through the conserved F or W. The D gene is left open where the match is weak. The size of a clone is reported for some rows only, either as once, few or many, or as a class for expanded clones.

CDR3aa	CDR3nt	abundance	v_gene	j_gene	len	d_gene
CASSPPDRAFGYTF	TGTGCCAGCTCACCACCGGACAGGGCGTTTGGCTACACCTTC	-	TRBV18	TRBJ1-2	14	TRBD1
CASSEFLSTNSPLHF	TGTGCCAGCAGTGAATTCCTATCTACCAATTCACCCCTCCACTTT	-	TRBV2	TRBJ1-6	15	-
CASSHSGEETQYF	TGTGCCAGCAGTCATAGCGGGGAAGAGACCCAGTACTTC	-	TRBV28	TRBJ2-5	13	TRBD2
CASSQSMGSSYNEQFF	TGTGCCAGCTCACAGTCTATGGGGAGCTCCTACAATGAGCAGTTCTTC	-	TRBV18	TRBJ2-1	16	-
CASSQVGQGGQETQYF	TGCGCCAGCAGCCAAGTGGGACAGGGAGGGCAAGAGACCCAGTACTTC	-	TRBV4-1	TRBJ2-5	16	TRBD1
CASSLYRPGQGTGELFF	TGCGCCAGCAGCTTGTATCGTCCGGGACAGGGGACCGGGGAGCTGTTTTTT	-	TRBV5-1	TRBJ2-2	17	TRBD1
CASGYGAGDTEAFF	TGTGCCAGCGGTTACGGGGCGGGGGACACTGAAGCTTTCTTT	-	TRBV6-2/TRBV6-3	TRBJ1-1	14	-
CASSLGSGSVDEQYF	TGTGCCAGCAGCTTAGGGAGCGGGAGCGTCGACGAGCAGTACTTC	-	TRBV7-6	TRBJ2-7	15	TRBD2
CASSHPGQGLTEAFF	TGCGCCAGCAGTCATCCGGGACAGGGGCTTACTGAAGCTTTCTTT	-	TRBV23-1	TRBJ1-1	15	TRBD1
CASSEQGTYGYTF	TGTGCCAGCAGCGAGCAGGGGACTTATGGCTACACCTTC	-	TRBV5-4	TRBJ1-2	13	-
CATSRDSGTAYEQYF	TGTGCCACCAGCAGAGACTCCGGGACAGCCTACGAGCAGTACTTC	-	TRBV15	TRBJ2-7	15	TRBD1
CASSPSQGDNSPLHF	TGTGCCAGCAGCCCCAGCCAGGGGGATAATTCACCCCTCCACTTT	once	TRBV7-2	TRBJ1-6	15	TRBD1
CASSVSHQPQHF	TGTGCCAGCAGTGTATCCCATCAGCCCCAGCATTTT	once	TRBV2	TRBJ1-5	12	-
CASSIPQGATEAFF	TGTGCCAGTAGTATCCCACAGGGGGCCACTGAAGCTTTCTTT	once	TRBV19	TRBJ1-1	14	TRBD1
CASSPFAGGETGELFF	TGTGCCAGCAGCCCCTTTGCGGGAGGGGAAACCGGGGAGCTGTTTTTT	few	TRBV11-3	TRBJ2-2	16	TRBD2
CACHQLYATNEKLFF	TGTGCCTGTCATCAGCTCTACGCAACTAATGAAAAACTGTTTTTT	-	TRBV30	TRBJ1-4	15	-
CASSFASGGHEQFF	TGTGCCAGCAGCTTCGCTAGCGGGGGACATGAGCAGTTCTTC	-	TRBV3-1/TRBV3-2	TRBJ2-1	14	TRBD2
CASSSTGTGLTGELFF	TGTGCCAGCTCATCGACCGGGACAGGGCTCACCGGGGAGCTGTTTTTT	-	TRBV18	TRBJ2-2	16	TRBD1
CASSDYEQYF	TGTGCCAGCTCTGATTACGAGCAGTACTTC	-	TRBV2	TRBJ2-7	10	-
CASSPEATGAGNTIYF	TGTGCCAGCAGCCCGGAGGCGACAGGGGCTGGAAACACCATATATTTT	-	TRBV7-6	TRBJ1-3	16	TRBD1
CASSLGETQYF	TGTGCCAGCAGTCTAGGGGAGACCCAGTACTTC	-	TRBV2	TRBJ2-5	11	-
CASSLGAQNTEAFF	TGTGCCAGCAGCTTGGGGGCGCAGAACACTGAAGCTTTCTTT	-	TRBV7-9	TRBJ1-1	14	-
CASIQFVEATEAFF	TGTGCCAGCATCCAATTTGTTGAGGCCACTGAAGCTTTCTTT	-	TRBV2	TRBJ1-1	14	-
CASREGYEQYF	TGTGCCAGCAGGGAGGGATACGAGCAGTACTTC	-	TRBV2	TRBJ2-7	11	-
CAWSAGVEKLFF	TGTGCCTGGAGTGCAGGGGTTGAAAAACTGTTTTTT	-	TRBV30	TRBJ1-4	12	-
CASSLGSVEQFF	TGTGCCAGCAGCTTAGGTAGTGTTGAGCAGTTCTTC	few	TRBV7-9	TRBJ2-1	12	-
CASRGDPGYEKLFF	TGTGCCAGTAGAGGGGATCCCGGGTATGAAAAACTGTTTTTT	-	TRBV19	TRBJ1-4	14	-
CASSPLAGTEITGELFF	TGCGCCAGCAGCCCGTTAGCCGGGACAGAGATCACCGGGGAGCTGTTTTTT	-	TRBV5-1	TRBJ2-2	17	TRBD1
CASKQRQGPTPYEQYF	TGTGCCAGCAAACAAAGACAGGGCCCGACCCCCTACGAGCAGTACTTC	-	TRBV27	TRBJ2-7	16	TRBD1
CASSLPDGISSGRASYNEQFF	TGTGCCAGCAGCCTCCCCGATGGGATCAGCAGCGGGAGGGCCTCCTACAATGAGCAGTTCTTC	-	TRBV28	TRBJ2-1	21	TRBD2